In its sample, the clone carrying this T cell receptor (beta chain) was seen a few times. As yet, its antigen is unknown. The CDR3 is 13 residues long. V shed 5 bases, J shed 9 bases, and the junction held 4 bases outside the gene matches. Each CDR3 protein is one row after TCRdb ran MiXCR on the RT-PCR reads. The sample yields about 780,000 distinct CDR3 sequences, around a sixth seen once. This sample is part of a study of response to subunit inactivated influenza vaccine. Study-wide findings and caveats: Authors suggested each seasonal influenza vaccination recruits few new T cells.

The clonotype comes from a man over 45 who received an inactivated influenza vaccine. V is TRBV12-3 or TRBV12-4 and J is TRBJ1-6; TRBD1 matches at 7 bases. The sequencing here drew on PBMCs from blood, taken more than 4 days after vaccination. The CDR3 region is CASSPGGSSPLHF. CDR3 DNA sequence: TGTGCCAGCAGTCCAGGGGGATCTTCACCCCTCCACTTT.